These 17 T cell receptor beta chains share one sample of origin, sequenced in a study of shared clonotypes between healthy human individuals. Naive-designated CD8 cells lacked CD45RO, were positively enriched for CCR7, and omitted terminally differentiated effector memory CD45RA+ cells. Data came from immunoSEQ multiplex PCR; TCRdb stores just in-frame clones and leaves some out. The sample yields about 2.1 million clones, around 93% seen once. Sequenced input: naive CD8+ T cells from PBMCs. All receptors come from a man between 18 and 35 years old in good health. Some clones in this sample may be carry-over from other donors' samples.

The chain is built from TRBV2 and TRBJ2-7; 8 bases agree with TRBD2. V trimming: 10 bases; J trimming: 2 bases; junction bases outside the gene matches: 7. The CDR3 has 13 residues. Germline CDR1 is SNHLY and CDR2 is FYNNEI. DNA for the CDR3: TGTGCCAACCGGGAAGCGGGAGCCTACGAGCAGTACTTC. Amino acids: CANREAGAYEQYF.

As concerns this clone: The sample has other DNA sequences that encode this CDR3 too. The gene calls are TRBV7-6 and TRBJ2-3; D unclear. The CDR3 runs to 12 residues. Germline values: CDR1 SGHVS, CDR2 FNYEAQ. Between the trimmed V and J ends, which lost 2 bases and 4 bases, there was a span of 4 bases. In nucleotides, the CDR3 is TGTGCCAGCAGCTTACGGGCAGATACGCAGTATTTT. Amino acid sequence: CASSLRADTQYF.

This sequence joins TRBV6-5 and TRBJ2-2; 8 nucleotides match TRBD1. The germline V gene has CDR1 MNHEY and CDR2 SVGAGI. The CDR3 runs 15 residues. J lost 5 bases, V lost 4 bases, and 6 bases had no gene match. This chain's CDR3 is CASSFGQGYTGELFF. The CDR3 DNA follows: TGTGCCAGCAGTTTTGGACAGGGATATACCGGGGAGCTGTTTTTT.

This chain connects TRBV29-1 to TRBJ1-1; D remains ambiguous. Trimming removed 4 bases at V and 0 bases at J, with 12 bases between. The length of the CDR3 is 14 residues. Germline loops: CDR1 SQVTM, CDR2 ANQGSEA. CDR3 residues: CSVGPDLMNTEAFF. The CDR3 DNA reads as TGCAGCGTTGGCCCGGATTTGATGAACACTGAAGCTTTCTTT.

The sample holds one count of this clone. The chain links TRBV19 to TRBJ2-1, with a weak D call TRBD2 (5 bases). Per germline, CDR1 LNHDA and CDR2 SQIVND (reference sequence). Trimming took 4 bases from V and 8 from J, leaving 12 bases between them. There are 13 residues in the CDR3. The CDR3 bases are TGTGCCAGTAGTACCGTCCCGCGGGATGAGCAGTTCTTC. This gives the protein CASSTVPRDEQFF.

The V and J genes are TRBV6-6 and TRBJ1-1; D is undetermined. CDR1 and CDR2 from the germline V gene are MNHNY and SVGAGI (reference sequence). The ends were cut back, 4 bases at V and 1 base at J, with 7 bases in the middle. The CDR3 is 13 residues long. CDR3 sequence: CASSWVTNTEAFF. The CDR3 DNA sequence: TGTGCCAGCAGTTGGGTGACGAACACTGAAGCTTTCTTT.

In regard to this clone: This same CDR3 is encoded by further DNA sequences in the sample. The chain uses TRBV2 and TRBJ2-7, with TRBD1 identical over 7 bases. CDR3 length: 14 amino acids. Germline V gene data show CDR1 as SNHLY and CDR2 as FYNNEI. The V and J ends lost 9 bases and 2 bases, in that order; junction bases with no gene match: 10. The CDR3 sequence: CASRRQGTPYEQYF. For the CDR3, the DNA is TGTGCCAGTCGAAGACAGGGAACTCCCTACGAGCAGTACTTC.

The chain employs TRBV7-9 and TRBJ2-4; 10 bases map to TRBD1. Germline V gene lookup returns CDR1 SEHNR and CDR2 FQNEAQ (reference sequence). This CDR3 region has 14 residues. V lost 6 bases, J lost 5 bases, and 4 bases stayed unmatched. The CDR3 nucleotides read TGTGCCAGCAGACCGACAGGGGGCGAAAACATTCAGTACTTC. Its protein product is CASRPTGGENIQYF.

The chain recombines TRBV28 with TRBJ1-1; D is unresolved. This CDR3 contains 13 residues. V shed 2 bases and J shed 7 bases, with 11 bases lying between them. Looked up from germline, CDR1 is MDHEN and CDR2 is SYDVKM. The CDR3 nucleotides read TGTGCCAGCAGTTTAGCCAGCATCCTTGAAGCTTTCTTT. Protein: CASSLASILEAFF.

The chain links TRBV29-1 to TRBJ1-2, with D tentatively TRBD1 (6 bases). The V end lost 7 bases, the J end lost 4 bases, and 13 bases lay between the germline ends. This CDR3 is 12 amino acids long. Germline V lookup: CDR1 SQVTM, CDR2 ANQGSEA. Written as DNA, the CDR3 is TGCAGCGCCGGGGGCCTTCGCTATGGCTACACCTTC. Its translation is CSAGGLRYGYTF.

This chain uses TRBV7-9 with TRBJ2-1; D is perhaps TRBD1 (6 bases). The CDR3 sequence is 19 residues long. Germline CDR1 reads SEHNR; CDR2 reads FQNEAQ (reference sequence). V was trimmed by 5 bases and J by 0 bases, leaving 23 bases between them. The CDR3 nucleotides read TGTGCCAGCAGCGAGACACATACAAACAGGGAAGACTCCTACAATGAGCAGTTCTTC. It specifies CASSETHTNREDSYNEQFF.

The chain joins TRBV4-3 to TRBJ2-5, with 9 bases identical to TRBD1. CDR1 is LGHNA and CDR2 is YSLEER in the germline V gene. With V trimmed by 2 bases and J by 5 bases, 0 bases remained unmatched. The CDR3 is made up of 13 amino acids. In nucleotides, the CDR3 is TGCGCCAGCAGCCAAACAGGGGGCGAGACCCAGTACTTC. The encoded protein is CASSQTGGETQYF.

Points on this clone: In this CDR3 the conserved last residue, phenylalanine or tryptophan, is missing, so a read error is likely. This chain uses TRBV6-5 with TRBJ1-2; D is unclear. With 8 bases removed from V and 4 bases from J, the gap between germline ends came to 11 bases. CDR3 length: 12 residues. Germline V gene sequence: CDR1 MNHEY, CDR2 SVGAGI. The DNA of the CDR3 is TGTGCCAGCGGTAGCCGAGCCTATGGCTACACCCTC. This sequence encodes CASGSRAYGYTL.

This chain uses TRBV9 with TRBJ1-1; the match to TRBD1 covers 7 bases. Germline assignment: CDR1 SGDLS and CDR2 YYNGEE. This CDR3 has 15 residues. V shed 3 bases, J shed 1 base, and the junction held 6 bases outside the gene matches. CDR3 nucleotides: TGTGCCAGCAGCGCCACCGGGACAGAGAACACTGAAGCTTTCTTT. Translation: CASSATGTENTEAFF.

This chain joins TRBV29-1 and TRBJ1-5; 7 bases are shared with TRBD1. J lost 6 bases, V lost 4 bases, and 3 bases had no gene match. Per the germline V gene, CDR1 is SQVTM and CDR2 is ANQGSEA. The CDR3 loop spans 12 amino acids. The CDR3 reads CSVAQGGQPQHF. DNA for the CDR3: TGCAGCGTTGCCCAGGGGGGTCAGCCCCAGCATTTT. Variable domain in full (rest from reference TRBV29-1 and TRBJ1-5): SAVISQKPSRDICQRGTSLTIQCQVDSQVTMMFWYRQQPGQSLTLIATANQGSEATYESGFVIDKFPISRPNLTFSTLTVSNMSPEDSSIYLCSVAQGGQPQHFGDGTRLSIL.

The rearrangement joins TRBV10-2 to TRBJ2-3; TRBD1 matches at 8 bases. Germline loops: CDR1 WSHSY, CDR2 SAAADI. V was pared by 1 base and J by 8 bases, with 8 bases of the junction left unmatched. The CDR3 extends over 15 amino acids. CDR3 bases: TGCGCCAGCAGTGAGTTGGGCAGGGGGCTTGGTACGCAGTATTTT. Its protein is CASSELGRGLGTQYF.

The chain combines TRBV4-1 with TRBJ2-7; perhaps TRBD2 as D (6 bases). CDR1 and CDR2 (germline): MGHRA, YSYEKL. The V end was cut by 1 base, the J end by 6 bases, with 13 bases between. CDR3 size: 14 residues. The CDR3: CASSQGLANGEQYF. The CDR3, as DNA: TGCGCCAGCAGCCAAGGTCTAGCGAACGGCGAGCAGTACTTC.